What follows describes a single T cell receptor beta chain. Its antigen is still unknown. These data belong to a study of cytomegalovirus exposure and HLA in healthy donors. The CDR3 length is 14 residues. The V end lost 0 bases, the J end lost 6 bases, and 9 bases lay between the germline ends. The germline V gene encodes CDR1 SGHRS and CDR2 YFSETQ. This PCR relied on a set of 60 Vbeta primers and 13 Jbeta primers. TCRdb's table, derived via immunoSEQ multiplex PCR, lists solely in-frame clones and lacks some. The sample table sets out just under 80,000 clones. Study-wide points: The study listed approximately 160 cytomegalovirus-associated TCR beta chains. Researchers had no immune exposure information except CMV serostatus available.

The source is a man younger than 35 in good health and CMV-seropositive. Sequenced sample: PBMCs. The V call is TRBV5-1, the J call TRBJ1-4; D may be TRBD1 (6 bases). CDR3 sequence (DNA): TGCGCCAGCAGCTTGGTACAGGGTGATGAAAAACTGTTTTTT. Its protein product is CASSLVQGDEKLFF.